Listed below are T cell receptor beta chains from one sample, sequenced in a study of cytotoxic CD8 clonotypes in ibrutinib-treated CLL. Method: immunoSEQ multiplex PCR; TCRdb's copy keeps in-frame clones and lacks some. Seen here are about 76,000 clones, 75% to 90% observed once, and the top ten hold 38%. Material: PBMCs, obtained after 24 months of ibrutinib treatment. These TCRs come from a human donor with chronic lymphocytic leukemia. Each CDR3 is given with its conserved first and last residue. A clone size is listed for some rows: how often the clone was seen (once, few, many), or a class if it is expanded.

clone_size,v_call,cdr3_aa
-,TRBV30,CASTWGEGGYTF
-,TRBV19,CASSIGSSGTEAFF
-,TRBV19,CASSTKGQGNQPQHF
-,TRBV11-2,CASSTFSGMYNEQFF
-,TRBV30,CAWSNRVGEQYF
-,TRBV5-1,CASSPRDRKETQYF
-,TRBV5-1,CASSPVTVDSGNTIYF
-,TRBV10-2,CASSDPDREHEQFF
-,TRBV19,CASSVTGYQETQYF
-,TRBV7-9,CASSLGQAGTGELFF
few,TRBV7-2,CASSLGPGLVTEAFF
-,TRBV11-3,CASSPGLAVTDTQYF
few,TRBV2,CASSRQGAEAFF
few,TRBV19,CASSEKRGGAAYEQYF
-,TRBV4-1,CASNTARDRLAGGLYNEQFF
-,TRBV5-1,CASSGRARLFF
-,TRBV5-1,CASSLMTAGGFDTQYF
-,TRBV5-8,CASSQNIQETQYF
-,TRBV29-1,CSVEEGGLAGMNEQFF
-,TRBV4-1,CASSQEEAYGYTF
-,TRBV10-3,CAISQGQGVQETQYF
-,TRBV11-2,CASSFGTGGVFGNTIYF
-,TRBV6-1,CASSPDTYEQYF
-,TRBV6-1,CASASGRADNEQFF
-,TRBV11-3,CASSLEGQGYEQYF
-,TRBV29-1,CSVVWDSYNEQFF
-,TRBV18,CASSPSPGLAYEQYF
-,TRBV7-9,CASSTKAGVPREQYF
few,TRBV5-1,CASSLTTGSNTEAFF
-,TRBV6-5,CASSSPRGEAFF
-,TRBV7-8,CASSRRRTDLNEKLFF
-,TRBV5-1,CASSSLAGGPSETQYF
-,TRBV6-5,CASSYAQLNSGNTIYF
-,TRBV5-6,CASTVYQGQNYNEQFF
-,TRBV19,CASSIVPGLAGVSYNEQFF
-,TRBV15,CATSRDRAGNQPQHF
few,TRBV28,CASSRPGLAGENEQFF
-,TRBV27,CASSLRAGTSGYNEQFF
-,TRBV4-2,CASSQPSGASYNEQFF
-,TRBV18,CASSPQGGLVDNEQFF
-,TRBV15,CAIGANEQFF
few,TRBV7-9,CASSNQGGSLISSYNEQFF
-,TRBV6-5,CASSYSTSGSGQFF
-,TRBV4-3,CASSQLTGVHPGELFF
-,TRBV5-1,CASQQAHNTEAFF
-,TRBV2,CASSRGTSGRVEQFF
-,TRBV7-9,CASSLGVEIYGYTF
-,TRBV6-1,CASSEGGWAEETQYF